This T cell receptor (delta chain) was observed in a study of gamma-delta T cells after stem cell transplantation. Remarks on this clone: For this DNA, TCRdb reports the protein of a much larger clone, which diverges at residue 14, most likely from a read error; the protein presented here is translated directly from the DNA.

Germline V gene data show CDR1 as GEAIGNYY and CDR2 as EKD. The CDR3 has 17 residues. TCRdb called clones anew from the RT-PCR reads with CATT. The table includes about 2,500 delta-chain clones, roughly a fifth detected once. The chain couples TRDV2 to TRDJ1, with D perhaps assigned TRDD2 or TRDD3 (5 bases each). The TCR originated in a human donor. It is not recorded whose cells these are; they may come from a transplant donor. Sequencing was done on a sample of gamma-delta T cells. CDR3 bases: TGTGCCTGTGACAGATTGAGTGCGACGACCTACACCGATACACTCATCTTT. Residues: CACDRLSATTYTDTLIF.